A selection of T cell receptor beta chains follows, all from one sample in a study of T cells in Graves' hyperthyroidism and ophthalmopathy. In TCRdb, the multiplex PCR reads were re-called with MiXCR into one record per CDR3 protein. The data contain about 58,000 distinct CDR3 sequences, around half of them singletons. What was sequenced was blood. These receptors all stem from a woman aged 25 to 39 with Graves' ophthalmopathy. The CDR3 runs from the conserved cysteine through the conserved F or W. Fields, in order: clone size, J gene, V gene, D gene, CDR3 protein, CDR3 DNA. The D gene is left open where the match is weak. Clone sizes are given selectively: once, few, many, or a class where the clone is expanded.

NA,TRBJ2-1,TRBV24-1,TRBD2,CATSDQKGLAGGYNEQFF,TGTGCCACCAGTGATCAGAAGGGACTAGCGGGAGGTTACAATGAGCAGTTCTTC
many,TRBJ2-3,TRBV5-1,TRBD2,CASSLVPLGLAGRTDTQYF,TGCGCCAGCAGCTTGGTTCCCCTGGGACTAGCGGGTCGCACAGATACGCAGTATTTT
many,TRBJ1-1,TRBV12-5,NA,CASGLSRWFGGGTEAFF,TGTGCTAGTGGTTTGTCTAGGTGGTTTGGGGGAGGAACTGAAGCTTTCTTT
medium-sized,TRBJ1-4,TRBV24-1,NA,CATGTNEKLFF,TGTGCCACCGGAACTAATGAAAAACTGTTTTTT
many,TRBJ2-7,TRBV20-1,NA,CSAPAGVEQYF,TGCAGTGCTCCGGCCGGGGTCGAGCAGTACTTC
NA,TRBJ2-2,TRBV20-1,TRBD2,CSARLAGGTNTGELFF,TGCAGTGCTAGATTAGCGGGAGGGACGAACACCGGGGAGCTGTTTTTT
medium-sized,TRBJ2-3,TRBV19,TRBD2,CASSKPGLAADTQYF,TGTGCCAGTAGTAAACCGGGACTAGCGGCAGATACGCAGTATTTT
NA,TRBJ2-7,TRBV20-1,TRBD1,CSARADRGCSYEQYF,TGCAGTGCTAGAGCAGACAGGGGATGCTCCTACGAGCAGTACTTC
once,TRBJ1-1,TRBV12-3/TRBV12-4,NA,CASSLSGNEAFF,TGTGCCAGCAGTTTATCGGGGAATGAAGCTTTCTTT
NA,TRBJ2-5,TRBV7-9,NA,CASSLELAIKVETRYF,TGTGCCAGCAGCTTAGAGTTAGCGATAAAGGTGGAGACCCGGTACTTC
NA,TRBJ2-3,TRBV11-2,TRBD1,CASSQGAGGDTQYF,TGTGCCAGCAGCCAGGGGGCTGGGGGCGATACGCAGTATTTT
many,TRBJ2-1,TRBV11-2,NA,CASSLGMPGPGYFEQFF,TGTGCCAGCAGCTTAGGGATGCCGGGACCTGGATATTTTGAGCAGTTCTTC
many,TRBJ2-3,TRBV5-4,NA,CASSLGGRESTDTQYF,TGTGCCAGCAGCTTAGGGGGGCGGGAGAGCACAGATACGCAGTATTTT
NA,TRBJ2-1,TRBV20-1,NA,CSAGDRRINQQFF,TGCAGTGCTGGAGACCGCCGGATCAATCAGCAGTTCTTC
few,TRBJ1-3,TRBV29-1,TRBD1,CSVETGGSGNTIYF,TGCAGCGTTGAGACAGGGGGCTCTGGAAACACCATATATTTT
many,TRBJ1-2,TRBV20-1,NA,CSAPTGGYGYTF,TGCAGTGCCCCTACTGGGGGGTATGGCTACACCTTC
NA,TRBJ2-3,TRBV10-2,NA,CASYGDTQYF,TGCGCCAGCTACGGGGATACGCAGTATTTT
NA,TRBJ2-3,TRBV7-7,TRBD1,CARQGYTDTQYF,TGTGCTCGACAGGGCTACACAGATACGCAGTATTTT
NA,TRBJ1-1,TRBV6-5,NA,CASSGTGRLEAFF,TGTGCCAGCTCGGGAACAGGGAGGCTCGAAGCTTTCTTT
many,TRBJ2-3,TRBV5-1,TRBD1,CASSLEGTGHYTQYF,TGCGCCAGCAGCTTGGAAGGGACAGGCCATTATACGCAGTATTTT
few,TRBJ2-7,TRBV30,TRBD2,CAWSQGLAGLYEQYF,TGTGCCTGGAGCCAAGGACTAGCGGGACTCTACGAGCAGTACTTC
NA,TRBJ1-1,TRBV25-1,NA,CASDFSGTGAFF,TGTGCCAGTGATTTTTCGGGTACAGGAGCTTTCTTT